This TCR beta chain was documented in a study of early T cells in non-severe SARS-CoV-2 infection. The CDR3 has 14 amino acids. Germline V gene sequence: CDR1 DFQATT, CDR2 SNEGSKA (reference sequence). Between the trimmed V and J ends, which lost 0 bases and 4 bases, there was a span of 13 bases. There are many counts of this clonotype. Via MiXCR, TCRdb re-called the 5' RACE reads, giving one row per CDR3 protein. The sample yields 30,000 to 35,000 distinct CDR3 sequences, less than 8% seen once. The chain has TRBV20-1 and TRBJ2-7; D call uncertain. This sequence originates from an adult who was a healthcare worker with PCR-confirmed SARS-CoV-2 infection or an uninfected control (not recorded which). Sequencing input: whole blood. In DNA form, the CDR3 reads TGCAGTGCTAGAGATCTGGCCGGGTCTTACGAGCAGTACTTC. It is translated as CSARDLAGSYEQYF.